The T cell receptor (beta chain) under discussion was sequenced for a study of T cell changes during pregnancy in multiple sclerosis. Clones were read by immunoSEQ multiplex PCR, and TCRdb kept only the in-frame ones, dropping some. The sample consists of some 52,000 clones, over 80% of them appearing once. V lost 5 bases and J lost 3, with 10 bases in between. Germline V gives CDR1 SGHVS, CDR2 FQNEAQ. This CDR3 has 13 amino acids. Sequenced material: CD4+ T cells from peripheral blood mononuclear cells, taken in the third trimester of pregnancy. The gene calls are TRBV7-8 and TRBJ1-2; D perhaps matches TRBD1 (5 bases). The TCR originated in a female donor with multiple sclerosis, enrolled in a pregnancy study. The CDR3 loop is CASSEGTDYGYTF. As DNA, the CDR3 is TGTGCCAGCAGCGAAGGGACTGACTATGGCTACACCTTC.